The present TCR beta chain was sequenced within a study of neurological immune-mediated disorders. Findings of the study overall: The absence of any CDR3 amino acid sequence shared by expanded clones across subjects suggests that repertoires were private in all groups.

This clonotype was counted many times. Its antigen is not known. With 10-nucleotide random UMIs, 5'RACE was used to make the cDNA. TCRdb reanalysed the 5' RACE reads using MiXCR and keeps one entry per CDR3 protein. The table shows some 47,000 distinct CDR3 sequences, with under 6.5% occurring only once. Trimming left V 0 bases short and J 6 bases short, with 11 bases between. This CDR3 is built from 14 residues. Germline CDR1 and CDR2: SGHRS and YFSETQ. Libraries from sorted cells used about a million T cells (CD4+ or CD8+). The clonotype was recovered from a woman in her thirties or forties in good health. The sequenced sample consisted of CD4+ T cells from blood. This sequence joins TRBV5-1 and TRBJ2-3; D remains ambiguous. The CDR3 sequence is CASSLGRNADTQYF. DNA for the CDR3: TGCGCCAGCAGCTTGGGCAGAAACGCGGATACGCAGTATTTT.